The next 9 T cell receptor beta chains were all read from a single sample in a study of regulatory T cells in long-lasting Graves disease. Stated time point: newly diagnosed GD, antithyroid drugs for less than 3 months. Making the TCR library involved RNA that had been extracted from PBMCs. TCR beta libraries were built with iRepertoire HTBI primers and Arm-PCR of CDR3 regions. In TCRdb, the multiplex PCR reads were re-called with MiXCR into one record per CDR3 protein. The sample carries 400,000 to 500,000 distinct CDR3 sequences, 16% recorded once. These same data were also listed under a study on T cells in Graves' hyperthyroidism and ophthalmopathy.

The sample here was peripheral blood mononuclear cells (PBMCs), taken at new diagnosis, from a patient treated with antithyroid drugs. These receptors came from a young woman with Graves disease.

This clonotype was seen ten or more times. This chain's CDR3 is CASSNRVIYNEQFF. For the CDR3, the DNA is TGTGCCAGCAGTAACAGGGTAATATACAATGAGCAGTTCTTC. The chain recombines TRBV6-2 or TRBV6-3 with TRBJ2-1, with D perhaps matching TRBD1 (6 bases). In germline, CDR1 is MNHEY, CDR2 SVGEGT. This CDR3 comprises 14 residues. Trimming shortened V by 5 bases and J by 4 bases, and 12 bases separated the two germline ends.

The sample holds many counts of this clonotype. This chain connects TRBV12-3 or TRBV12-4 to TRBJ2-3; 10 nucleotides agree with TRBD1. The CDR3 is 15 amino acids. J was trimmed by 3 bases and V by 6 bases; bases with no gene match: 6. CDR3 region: CASSLGQGLTDTQYF. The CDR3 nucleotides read TGTGCCAGCAGCTTGGGACAGGGGCTTACAGATACGCAGTATTTT.

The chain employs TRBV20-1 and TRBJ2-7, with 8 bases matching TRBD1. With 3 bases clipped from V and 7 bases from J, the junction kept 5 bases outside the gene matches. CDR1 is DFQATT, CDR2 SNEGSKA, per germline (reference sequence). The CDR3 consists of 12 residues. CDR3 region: CSASRQGKEQYF. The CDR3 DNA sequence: TGCAGTGCTAGCAGACAGGGGAAAGAGCAGTACTTC.

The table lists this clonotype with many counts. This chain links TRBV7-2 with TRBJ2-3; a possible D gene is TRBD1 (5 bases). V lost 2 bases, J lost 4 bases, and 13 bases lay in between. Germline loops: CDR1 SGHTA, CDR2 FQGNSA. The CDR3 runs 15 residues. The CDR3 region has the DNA TGTGCCAGCAGCTTAAGGCAGGGCCTCGCAGATACGCAGTATTTT. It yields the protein CASSLRQGLADTQYF.

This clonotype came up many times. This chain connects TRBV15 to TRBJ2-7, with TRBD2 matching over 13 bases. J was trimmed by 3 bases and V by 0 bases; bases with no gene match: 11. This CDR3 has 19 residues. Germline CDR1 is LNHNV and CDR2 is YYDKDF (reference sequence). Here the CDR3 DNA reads TGTGCCACCAGCAGAGAATTTGGACTAGCGGGAGTAACGGACTACGAGCAGTACTTC. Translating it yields CATSREFGLAGVTDYEQYF.

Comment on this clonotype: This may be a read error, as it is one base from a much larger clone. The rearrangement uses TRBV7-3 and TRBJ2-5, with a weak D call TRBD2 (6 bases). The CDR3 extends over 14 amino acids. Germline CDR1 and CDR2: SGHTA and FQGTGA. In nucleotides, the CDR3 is TGTGCCAGCAGCTTAACGGGAGGCGATGAGACCCAGTGCTTC. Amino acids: CASSLTGGDETQCF.

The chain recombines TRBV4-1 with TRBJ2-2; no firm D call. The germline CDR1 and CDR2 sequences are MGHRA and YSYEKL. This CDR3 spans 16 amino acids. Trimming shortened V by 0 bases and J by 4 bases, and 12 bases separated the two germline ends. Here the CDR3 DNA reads TGCGCCAGCAGCCAAGAAGGCGGACCGCCCACCGGGGAGCTGTTTTTT. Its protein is CASSQEGGPPTGELFF.

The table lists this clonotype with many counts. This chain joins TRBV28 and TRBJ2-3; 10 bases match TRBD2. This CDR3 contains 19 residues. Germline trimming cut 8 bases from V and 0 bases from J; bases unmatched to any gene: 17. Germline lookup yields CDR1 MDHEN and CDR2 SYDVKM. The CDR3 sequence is CASSSLAGGPRLSTDTQYF. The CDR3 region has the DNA TGTGCCAGCTCCTCTTTAGCGGGAGGCCCTCGGCTTAGCACAGATACGCAGTATTTT. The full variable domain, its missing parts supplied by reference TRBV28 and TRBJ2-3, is DVKVTQSSRYLVKRTGEKVFLECVQDMDHENMFWYRQDPGLGLRLIYFSYDVKMKEKGDIPEGYSVSREKKERFSLILESASTNQTSMYLCASSSLAGGPRLSTDTQYFGPGTRLTVL.

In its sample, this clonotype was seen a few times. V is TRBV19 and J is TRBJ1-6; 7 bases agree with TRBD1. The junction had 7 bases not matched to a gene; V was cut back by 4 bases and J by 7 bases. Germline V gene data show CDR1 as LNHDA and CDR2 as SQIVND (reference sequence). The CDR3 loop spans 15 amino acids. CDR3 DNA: TGTGCCAGTAGTACAGCCCGGACAGGCAATTCACCCCTCCACTTT. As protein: CASSTARTGNSPLHF.